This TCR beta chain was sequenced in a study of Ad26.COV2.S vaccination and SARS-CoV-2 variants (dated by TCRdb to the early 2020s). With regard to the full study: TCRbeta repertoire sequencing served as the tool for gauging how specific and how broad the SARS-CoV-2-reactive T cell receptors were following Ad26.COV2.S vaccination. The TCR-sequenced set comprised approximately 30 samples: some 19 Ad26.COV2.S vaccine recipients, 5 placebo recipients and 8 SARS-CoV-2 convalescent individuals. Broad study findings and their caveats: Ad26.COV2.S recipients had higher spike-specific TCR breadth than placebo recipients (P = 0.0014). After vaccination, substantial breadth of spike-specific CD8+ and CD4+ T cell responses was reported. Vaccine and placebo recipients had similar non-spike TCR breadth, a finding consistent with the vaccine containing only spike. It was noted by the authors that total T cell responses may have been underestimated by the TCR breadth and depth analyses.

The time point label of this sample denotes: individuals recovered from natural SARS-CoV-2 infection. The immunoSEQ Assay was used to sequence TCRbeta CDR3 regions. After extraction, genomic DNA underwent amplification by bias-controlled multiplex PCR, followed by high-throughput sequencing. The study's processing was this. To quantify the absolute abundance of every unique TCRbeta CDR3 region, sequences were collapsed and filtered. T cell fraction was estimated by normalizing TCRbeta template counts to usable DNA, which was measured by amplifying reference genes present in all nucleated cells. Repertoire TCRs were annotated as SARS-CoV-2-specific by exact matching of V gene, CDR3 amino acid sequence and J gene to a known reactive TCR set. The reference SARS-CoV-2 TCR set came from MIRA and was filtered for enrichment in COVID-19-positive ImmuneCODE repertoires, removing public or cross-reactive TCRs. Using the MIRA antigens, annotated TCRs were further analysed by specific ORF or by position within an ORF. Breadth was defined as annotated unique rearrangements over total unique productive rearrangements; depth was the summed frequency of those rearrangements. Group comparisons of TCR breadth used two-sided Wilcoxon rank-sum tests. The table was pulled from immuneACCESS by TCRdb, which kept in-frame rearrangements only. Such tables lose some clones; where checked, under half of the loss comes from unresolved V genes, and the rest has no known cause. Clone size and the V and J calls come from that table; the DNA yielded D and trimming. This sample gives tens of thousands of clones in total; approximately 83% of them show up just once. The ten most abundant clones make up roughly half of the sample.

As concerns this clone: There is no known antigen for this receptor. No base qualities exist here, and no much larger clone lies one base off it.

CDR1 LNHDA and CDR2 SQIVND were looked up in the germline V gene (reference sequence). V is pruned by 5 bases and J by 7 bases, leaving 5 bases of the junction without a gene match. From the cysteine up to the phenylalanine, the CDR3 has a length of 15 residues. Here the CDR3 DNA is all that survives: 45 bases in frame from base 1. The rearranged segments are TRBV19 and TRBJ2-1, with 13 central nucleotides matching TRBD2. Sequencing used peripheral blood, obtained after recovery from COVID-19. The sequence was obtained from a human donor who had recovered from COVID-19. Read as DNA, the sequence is TGTGCCAGTAGTCCATGGACTAGCGGGAGTAATGAGCAGTTCTTC. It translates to CASSPWTSGSNEQFF.